Listed below are T cell receptor beta chains from one sample, sequenced in a study of shared clonotypes between healthy human individuals. Generated by immunoSEQ multiplex PCR, the TCRdb table keeps only in-frame clones and is missing some. The sample consists of 1.4 million to 1.5 million clones, roughly 97% of them appearing once. Source material: naive CD4+ T cells sorted from blood. The receptors come from a man aged 25 to 40 in good health. The conserved cysteine and the conserved F or W are not part of the CDR3 here. Each record gives: J gene, V gene, CDR3 protein.

TRBJ2-5	TRBV27	ASSLLREGSQETQY
TRBJ2-1	TRBV6-1	ASSGWNNEQF
TRBJ2-2	TRBV14	ASSQLSLRGPRNTGELF
TRBJ2-7	TRBV28	ASSPGQGRGYEQY
TRBJ2-7	TRBV2	ASRPYEQY
TRBJ2-7	TRBV11-2	ASSLTRSSYEQY
TRBJ1-5	TRBV19	ASSSGRAQNQPQH
TRBJ2-2	TRBV11-2	ASSLVLGTGELF
TRBJ1-1	TRBV14	ASSQGAKEGAWYPEAF
TRBJ1-2	TRBV5-4	ASSSTGIPLYGYT
TRBJ2-7	TRBV7-9	ASSLGDRGSRDEQY
TRBJ1-2	TRBV5-6	ASSPGRRGYT
TRBJ1-4	TRBV28	ASSLGDWTNEKLF
TRBJ2-4	TRBV27	ASSFFSSQNIQY
TRBJ1-4	TRBV28	ASSFMGQVDEKLF
TRBJ2-1	TRBV7-2	ASSLAYNEQF
TRBJ2-1	TRBV11-2	ASSLSGTSYNEQF
TRBJ1-1	TRBV6-5	ASSYSKLTGGTEAF